Following are 21 T cell receptor beta chains from one sample sequenced in a study of T cell responses to AZD1222 COVID-19 vaccine. Libraries were prepared by immunoSEQ multiplex PCR; TCRdb keeps only in-frame clonotypes and omits some of them. Among roughly 150,000 clones listed, 92% were seen once. Sequences were derived from peripheral blood, sampled on day 0 of AZD1222 vaccination. These receptors were obtained from an adult in good health.

This chain connects TRBV20-1 to TRBJ1-6; D uncertain. The CDR3 is 13 residues long. V was pared by 3 bases and J by 7 bases, with 10 bases between. Per germline, CDR1 DFQATT and CDR2 SNEGSKA (reference sequence). The CDR3 loop reads CSASAWMNSPLHF. The CDR3 DNA is TGCAGTGCTAGTGCCTGGATGAATTCACCCCTCCACTTT.

The chain recombines TRBV12-3 or TRBV12-4 with TRBJ2-7; no clear D gene. The CDR3 runs to 12 residues. Trimming removed 0 bases at V and 3 bases at J, with 3 bases between. CDR3 nucleotide sequence: TGTGCCAGCAGTTTAGCGGGCTACGAGCAGTACTTC. Translating it yields CASSLAGYEQYF.

The chain is built from TRBV29-1 and TRBJ2-6, with 11 bases lining up with TRBD1. J was trimmed by 2 bases and V by 5 bases; bases with no gene match: 5. Germline CDR1 SQVTM, CDR2 ANQGSEA. The CDR3 spans 16 residues. The CDR3 loop reads CSVLGQGAPGANVLTF. CDR3 bases: TGCAGCGTTCTAGGACAGGGGGCGCCTGGGGCCAACGTCCTGACTTTC.

The rearrangement uses TRBV7-8 and TRBJ2-5; 7 bases are a match to TRBD2. This CDR3 has 12 amino acids. Looked up from germline, CDR1 is SGHVS and CDR2 is FQNEAQ. V was pared by 8 bases and J by 4 bases, with 4 bases of the junction left unmatched. CDR3 amino acids: CASGRAGETQYF. The CDR3 nucleotides are TGTGCCAGCGGGAGGGCCGGAGAGACCCAGTACTTC.

The rearrangement links TRBV5-6 to TRBJ2-1, with 15 bases lining up with TRBD2. The germline V gene encodes CDR1 SGHDT and CDR2 YYEEEE. V lost 3 bases to trimming and J lost 10 bases; unmatched junction nucleotides: 8. The CDR3 contains 16 residues. The CDR3 sequence: CASSWSGTSGGWEQFF. The CDR3, as DNA: TGTGCCAGCAGCTGGTCCGGGACTAGCGGGGGGTGGGAGCAGTTCTTC.

In DNA, the CDR3 is TGTGCCAGTTTGAGACAGGGAGGTGGCTACACCTTC. It yields the protein CASLRQGGGYTF. The rearrangement joins TRBV19 to TRBJ1-2; 7 bases agree with TRBD1. Per the germline V gene, CDR1 is LNHDA and CDR2 is SQIVND (reference sequence). This CDR3 comprises 12 residues. The V gene end was trimmed by 8 bases and the J gene end by 7 bases; junction bases not matched to a gene: 7.

This chain links TRBV9 with TRBJ2-7; 11 nucleotides agree with TRBD2. The CDR3 sequence is 16 residues long. V was pared by 0 bases and J by 2 bases, with 4 bases of the junction left unmatched. Germline CDR1 reads SGDLS; CDR2 reads YYNGEE. This CDR3 is CASSVDLLAGAYEQYF. The CDR3 DNA reads TGTGCCAGCAGCGTAGATTTACTAGCGGGGGCCTACGAGCAGTACTTC. Variable domain in full (rest from reference TRBV9 and TRBJ2-7): DSGVTQTPKHLITATGQRVTLRCSPRSGDLSVYWYQQSLDQGLQFLIQYYNGEERAKGNILERFSAQQFPDLHSELNLSSLELGDSALYFCASSVDLLAGAYEQYFGPGTRLTVT.

J is TRBJ1-1 and V is TRBV29-1; D unclear. The CDR3 runs to 13 residues. Trimming shortened V by 7 bases and J by 4 bases, and 16 bases separated the two germline ends. CDR1 and CDR2 from the germline V gene are SQVTM and ANQGSEA. The CDR3 protein is CSAVGSSVTEAFF. The CDR3 bases are TGCAGCGCCGTTGGCTCATCGGTCACTGAAGCTTTCTTT.

The CDR3 nucleotides read TGTGCCAGCAGCCAAGATCGGAAAGGGGCGATCAATCAGCCCCAGCATTTT. It translates to CASSQDRKGAINQPQHF. The J gene is TRBJ1-5, the V gene TRBV14, with a weak D call TRBD1 (5 bases). This CDR3 has 17 amino acids. CDR1 and CDR2 from the germline V gene are SGHDN and FVKESK. The V end was cut by 0 bases, the J end by 3 bases, with 15 bases between.

V and J are TRBV29-1 and TRBJ2-3; unclear D gene. This CDR3 has 11 residues. The germline V and J ends were trimmed by 6 bases and 4 bases, with 8 bases remaining between them. Germline V gives CDR1 SQVTM, CDR2 ANQGSEA. CDR3: CSVASPDTQYF. The CDR3 bases are TGCAGCGTCGCCTCCCCAGATACGCAGTATTTT.

V usage is TRBV2 and J usage is TRBJ1-2; 8 bases agree with TRBD1. The CDR3 is 11 amino acids. Unmatched junction bases numbered 4, after V lost 8 bases and J lost 8 bases. Germline-derived CDR1 and CDR2 are SNHLY and FYNNEI. The CDR3 protein is CASSPGGGYTF. The CDR3 coding sequence is TGTGCCAGCTCACCAGGGGGCGGCTACACCTTC.

The V gene is TRBV2, the J gene TRBJ1-2; D call uncertain. The V gene's germline CDR1 is SNHLY and CDR2 FYNNEI. The germline V and J ends were trimmed by 5 bases and 7 bases, with 14 bases remaining between them. CDR3 size: 13 residues. The CDR3 region is CASSPLASIGYTF. The DNA for the CDR3 is TGTGCCAGCAGTCCCCTCGCTTCCATTGGCTACACCTTC.

This chain uses TRBV6-5 with TRBJ2-2; 7 bases match TRBD2. The V and J ends lost 6 bases and 3 bases, in that order; junction bases with no gene match: 7. Looked up from germline, CDR1 is MNHEY and CDR2 is SVGAGI. This CDR3 region has 15 residues. The CDR3 DNA is TGTGCCAGCAGCCAAGGGGCGGGGGACACCGGGGAGCTGTTTTTT. This gives the protein CASSQGAGDTGELFF.

This clone showed up just once. This chain joins TRBV28 and TRBJ1-5, with no clear D. The CDR3 length is 15 residues. Germline V gives CDR1 MDHEN, CDR2 SYDVKM. V lost 3 bases and J 2 bases, leaving 11 bases between the germline ends. CDR3 DNA: TGTGCCAGCAGTTTCCCCGCCAGCGGCAATCAGCCCCAGCATTTT. It translates to CASSFPASGNQPQHF. The variable domain in full, completed from reference TRBV28 and TRBJ1-5, reads DVKVTQSSRYLVKRTGEKVFLECVQDMDHENMFWYRQDPGLGLRLIYFSYDVKMKEKGDIPEGYSVSREKKERFSLILESASTNQTSMYLCASSFPASGNQPQHFGDGTRLSIL.

The rearrangement joins TRBV10-1 to TRBJ1-2; D may be TRBD1 (5 bases). Trimming removed 0 bases at V and 8 bases at J, with 7 bases between. Germline values: CDR1 WNHNN, CDR2 SYGVQD (reference sequence). This CDR3 is 12 amino acids long. DNA of the CDR3: TGCGCCAGCAGTGAGTCGGGGGAAGGCTACACCTTC. It yields the protein CASSESGEGYTF.

The V and J genes are TRBV5-1 and TRBJ1-1; possible D gene TRBD1, 6 bases. The CDR3 is 15 amino acids. The germline V gene has CDR1 SGHRS and CDR2 YFSETQ. V was clipped by 4 bases and J by 0 bases, with 13 bases between them. The chain's CDR3 is CASSLRQAMNTEAFF. The CDR3 nucleotides are TGCGCCAGCAGCCTCCGACAGGCGATGAACACTGAAGCTTTCTTT.

The V and J genes are TRBV10-3 and TRBJ2-1; tentative D call: TRBD2 (6 bases). The germline CDR1 and CDR2 sequences are ENHRY and SYGVKD. The CDR3 has 14 residues. V dropped 11 bases and J dropped 5 bases, with 19 bases sitting between them. CDR3 loop: CAATGEVGNNEQFF. Here the CDR3 DNA reads TGTGCCGCGACGGGAGAGGTGGGAAACAATGAGCAGTTCTTC.

The chain links TRBV7-9 to TRBJ1-1, with TRBD1 as a possible D gene (6 bases). The CDR3 is made up of 14 amino acids. Germline V lookup: CDR1 SEHNR, CDR2 FQNEAQ (reference sequence). V was cut by 5 bases and J by 1 base, with 11 bases left in between. The CDR3 DNA is TGTGCCAGCAGCATACAGGGACAGAACACTGAAGCTTTCTTT. Translated, it gives CASSIQGQNTEAFF.

The V gene is TRBV29-1, the J gene TRBJ1-2; a possible D gene is TRBD1 (6 bases). Trimming shortened V by 5 bases and J by 6 bases, and 22 bases separated the two germline ends. Per the germline V gene, CDR1 is SQVTM and CDR2 is ANQGSEA. The CDR3 is 15 amino acids. CDR3: CSVPTNGGRANGYTF. The CDR3 bases are TGCAGCGTTCCTACCAACGGGGGGCGGGCGAATGGCTACACCTTC.

This chain links TRBV27 with TRBJ2-7; either TRBD1 or TRBD2 may fit D (6 bases each). The V and J ends lost 4 bases and 6 bases respectively, with 16 bases between them. Per the germline V gene, CDR1 is MNHEY and CDR2 is SMNVEV (reference sequence). This CDR3 is 14 amino acids long. In nucleotides, the CDR3 is TGTGCCAGCAGTTCCTCCAGCGGAGGGGGCGAGCAGTACTTC. Translation gives CASSSSSGGGEQYF.

This chain links TRBV6-2 or TRBV6-3 with TRBJ1-2; D remains ambiguous. Trimming left V 6 bases short and J 3 bases short, with 14 bases between. The CDR3 consists of 14 residues. Germline V gene sequence: CDR1 MNHEY, CDR2 SVGEGT. DNA of the CDR3: TGTGCCAGCAGCCTCGCGGGCCTTTACTATGGCTACACCTTC. Its translation: CASSLAGLYYGYTF.